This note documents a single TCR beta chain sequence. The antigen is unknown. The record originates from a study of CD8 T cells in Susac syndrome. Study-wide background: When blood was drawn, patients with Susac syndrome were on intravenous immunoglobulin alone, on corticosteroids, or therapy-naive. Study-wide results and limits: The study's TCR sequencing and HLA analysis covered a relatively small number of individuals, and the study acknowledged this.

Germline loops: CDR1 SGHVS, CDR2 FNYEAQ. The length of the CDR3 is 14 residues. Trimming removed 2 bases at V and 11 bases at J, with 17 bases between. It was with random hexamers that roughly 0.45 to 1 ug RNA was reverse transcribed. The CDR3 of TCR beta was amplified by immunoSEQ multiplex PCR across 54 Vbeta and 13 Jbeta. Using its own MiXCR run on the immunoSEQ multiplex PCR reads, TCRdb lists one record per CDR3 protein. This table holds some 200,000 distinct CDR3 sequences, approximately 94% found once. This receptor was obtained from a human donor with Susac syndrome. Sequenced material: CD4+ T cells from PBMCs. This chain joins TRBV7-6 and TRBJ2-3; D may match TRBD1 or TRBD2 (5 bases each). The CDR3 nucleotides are TGTGCCAGCAGCTTACCGGGACCCACGATACGGCAGTATTTT. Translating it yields CASSLPGPTIRQYF.